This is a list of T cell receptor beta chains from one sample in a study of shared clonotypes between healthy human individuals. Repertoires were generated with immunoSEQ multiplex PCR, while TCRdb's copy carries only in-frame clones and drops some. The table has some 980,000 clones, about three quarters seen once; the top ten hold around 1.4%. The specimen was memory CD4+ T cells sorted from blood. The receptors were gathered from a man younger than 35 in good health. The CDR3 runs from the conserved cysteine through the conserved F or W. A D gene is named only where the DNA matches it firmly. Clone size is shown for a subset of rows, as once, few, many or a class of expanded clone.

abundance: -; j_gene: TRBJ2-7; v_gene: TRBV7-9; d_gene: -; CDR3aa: CASSPGRTFNEQYF; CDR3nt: TGTGCCAGCAGCCCGGGACGGACGTTCAACGAGCAGTACTTC
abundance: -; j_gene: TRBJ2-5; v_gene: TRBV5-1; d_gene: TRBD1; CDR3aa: CASRTGEETQYF; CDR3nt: TGCGCCAGCCGAACAGGGGAAGAGACCCAGTACTTC
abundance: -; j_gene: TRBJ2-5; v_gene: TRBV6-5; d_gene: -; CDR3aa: CASSEVGTQYF; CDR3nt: TGTGCCAGCAGTGAAGTTGGGACCCAGTACTTC
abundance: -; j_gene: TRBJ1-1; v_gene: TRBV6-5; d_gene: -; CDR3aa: CASSPGGGRGEAFF; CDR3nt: TGTGCCAGCAGTCCCGGAGGGGGGAGAGGGGAAGCTTTCTTT
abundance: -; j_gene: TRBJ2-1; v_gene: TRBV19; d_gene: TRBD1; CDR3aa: CASSVKTGYPYNEQFF; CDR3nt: TGTGCCAGTAGTGTCAAGACAGGGTACCCCTACAATGAGCAGTTCTTC
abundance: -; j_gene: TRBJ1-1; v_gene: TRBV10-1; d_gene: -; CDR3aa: CASSESYGTTTEAFF; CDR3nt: TGCGCCAGCAGTGAGTCGTATGGGACAACAACTGAAGCTTTCTTT
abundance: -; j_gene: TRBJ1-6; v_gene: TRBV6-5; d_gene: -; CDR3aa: CASSPGIRNSPLHF; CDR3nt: TGTGCCAGTAGTCCCGGCATAAGAAATTCACCCCTCCACTTT
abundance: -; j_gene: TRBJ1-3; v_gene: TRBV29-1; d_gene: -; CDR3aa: CSAGTDFSGNTIYF; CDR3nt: TGCAGCGCCGGGACGGATTTCTCTGGAAACACCATATATTTT
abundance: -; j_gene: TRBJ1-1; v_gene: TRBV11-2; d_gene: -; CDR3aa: CASSLVAGGAFF; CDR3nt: TGTGCCAGCAGCTTAGTGGCCGGGGGAGCTTTCTTT
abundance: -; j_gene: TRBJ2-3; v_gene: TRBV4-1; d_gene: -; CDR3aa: CASSQQTAADTQYF; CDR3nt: TGCGCCAGCAGCCAGCAGACTGCCGCAGATACGCAGTATTTT
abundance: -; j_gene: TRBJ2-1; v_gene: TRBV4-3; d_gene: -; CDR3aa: CASSQARETNNEQFF; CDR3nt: TGCGCCAGCAGCCAAGCACGCGAAACCAACAATGAGCAGTTCTTC
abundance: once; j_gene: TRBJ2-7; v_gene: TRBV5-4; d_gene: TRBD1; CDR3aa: CASSLAGDRPSYEQYF; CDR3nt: TGTGCCAGCAGCTTGGCCGGGGACAGACCCTCCTACGAGCAGTACTTC
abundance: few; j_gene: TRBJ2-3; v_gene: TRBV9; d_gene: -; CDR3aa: CASSTGLTTSTDTQYF; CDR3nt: TGTGCCAGCAGCACGGGACTTACAACTAGCACAGATACGCAGTATTTT
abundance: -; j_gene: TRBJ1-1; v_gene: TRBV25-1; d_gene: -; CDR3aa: CASSDRPNTEAFF; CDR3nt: TGTGCCAGCAGTGATCGTCCTAACACTGAAGCTTTCTTT
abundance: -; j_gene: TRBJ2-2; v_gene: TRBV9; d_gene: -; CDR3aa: CASNQAANTGELFF; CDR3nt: TGTGCCAGCAACCAGGCCGCGAACACCGGGGAGCTGTTTTTT
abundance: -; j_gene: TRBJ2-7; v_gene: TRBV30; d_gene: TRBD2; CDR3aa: CAWSGLAGGEQYF; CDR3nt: TGTGCCTGGAGTGGACTAGCGGGGGGCGAGCAGTACTTC
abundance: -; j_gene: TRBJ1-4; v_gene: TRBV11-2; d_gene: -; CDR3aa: CASSLGLRGNEKLFF; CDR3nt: TGTGCCAGCAGCTTAGGTCTACGGGGAAATGAAAAACTGTTTTTT
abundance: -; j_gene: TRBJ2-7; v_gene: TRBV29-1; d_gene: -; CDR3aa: CSVGEGPYEQYF; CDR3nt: TGCAGCGTTGGAGAGGGACCCTACGAGCAGTACTTC
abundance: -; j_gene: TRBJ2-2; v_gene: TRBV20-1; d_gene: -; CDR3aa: CSASLAGELFF; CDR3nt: TGCAGTGCTAGTCTCGCTGGGGAGCTGTTTTTT
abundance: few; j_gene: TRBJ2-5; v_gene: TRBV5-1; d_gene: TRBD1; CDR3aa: CASFLDRGETQYF; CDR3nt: TGCGCCAGCTTTTTAGACAGGGGAGAGACCCAGTACTTC
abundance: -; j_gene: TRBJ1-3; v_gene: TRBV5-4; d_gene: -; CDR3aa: CASSPEGPAVSGNTIYF; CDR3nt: TGTGCCAGCAGCCCCGAGGGGCCCGCTGTCTCTGGAAACACCATATATTTT
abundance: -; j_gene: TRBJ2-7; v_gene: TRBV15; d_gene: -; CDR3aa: CATSRDGAASSYEQYF; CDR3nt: TGTGCCACCAGCAGAGATGGTGCGGCTAGCTCCTACGAGCAGTACTTC
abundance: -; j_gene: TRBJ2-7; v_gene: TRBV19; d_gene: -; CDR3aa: CASRKGSTDEQYF; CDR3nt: TGTGCCAGTAGAAAGGGGTCGACAGACGAGCAGTACTTC
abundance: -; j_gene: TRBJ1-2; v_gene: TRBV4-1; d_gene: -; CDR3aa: CASSQGQRDHYGYTF; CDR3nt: TGCGCCAGCAGCCAAGGTCAAAGGGACCACTATGGCTACACCTTC
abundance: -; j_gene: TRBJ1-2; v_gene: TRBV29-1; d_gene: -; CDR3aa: CSVQEGPKSVYGYTF; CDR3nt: TGCAGCGTTCAGGAGGGGCCCAAAAGTGTCTATGGCTACACCTTC
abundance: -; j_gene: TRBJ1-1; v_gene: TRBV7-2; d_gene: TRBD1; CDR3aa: CASSPGGTGVIEAFF; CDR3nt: TGTGCCAGCAGCCCGGGTGGGACAGGGGTTATTGAAGCTTTCTTT
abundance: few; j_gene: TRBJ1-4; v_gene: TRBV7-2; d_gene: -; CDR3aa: CASRTFNRATNEKLFF; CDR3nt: TGTGCCAGCAGAACTTTTAACAGGGCAACTAATGAAAAACTGTTTTTT
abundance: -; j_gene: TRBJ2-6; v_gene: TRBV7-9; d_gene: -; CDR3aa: CASSLVTIRGANVLTF; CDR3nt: TGTGCCAGCAGCTTAGTTACGATACGGGGGGCCAACGTCCTGACTTTC
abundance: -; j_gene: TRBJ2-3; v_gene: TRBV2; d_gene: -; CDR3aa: CASSRDIWQTDTQYF; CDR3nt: TGTGCCAGCAGTCGGGACATTTGGCAGACAGATACGCAGTATTTT
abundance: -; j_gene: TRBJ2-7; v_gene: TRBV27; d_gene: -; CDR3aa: CASSLRWGAGLYEQYF; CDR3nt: TGTGCCAGCAGTTTAAGGTGGGGGGCGGGACTTTACGAGCAGTACTTC
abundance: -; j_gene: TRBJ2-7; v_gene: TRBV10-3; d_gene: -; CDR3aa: CAISGGNYEQYF; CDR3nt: TGTGCCATTTCAGGGGGGAACTACGAGCAGTACTTC